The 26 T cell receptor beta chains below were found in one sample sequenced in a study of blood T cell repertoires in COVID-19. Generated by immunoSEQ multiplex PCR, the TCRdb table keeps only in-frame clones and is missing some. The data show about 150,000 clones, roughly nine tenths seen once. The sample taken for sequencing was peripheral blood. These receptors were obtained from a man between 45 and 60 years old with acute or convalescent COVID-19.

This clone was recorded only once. Here the CDR3 DNA reads TGTGCCAGTAGTGACCGACCGGGTTCCTACGAGCAGTACTTC. Protein product: CASSDRPGSYEQYF. The rearrangement uses TRBV19 and TRBJ2-7; D is unclear. CDR1 and CDR2 (germline): LNHDA, SQIVND (reference sequence). The CDR3 runs 14 residues. V shed 5 bases and J shed 1 base, with 12 bases lying between them.

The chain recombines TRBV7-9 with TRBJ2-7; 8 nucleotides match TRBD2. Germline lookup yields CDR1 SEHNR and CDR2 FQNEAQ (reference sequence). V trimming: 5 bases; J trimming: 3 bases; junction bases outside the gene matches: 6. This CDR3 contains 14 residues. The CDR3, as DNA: TGTGCCAGCAGCACAACCGGGGGGGACTACGAGCAGTACTTC. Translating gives CASSTTGGDYEQYF.

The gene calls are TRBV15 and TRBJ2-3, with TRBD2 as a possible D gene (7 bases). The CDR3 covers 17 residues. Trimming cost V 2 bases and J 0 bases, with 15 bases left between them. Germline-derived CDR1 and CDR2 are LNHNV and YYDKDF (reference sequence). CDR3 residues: CATSRLGRGLSTDTQYF. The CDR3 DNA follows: TGTGCCACCAGCAGACTGGGGCGGGGGCTTAGCACAGATACGCAGTATTTT.

CDR3 DNA sequence: TGTGCCAGTATGGGACAGAGCTATAATTCACCCCTCCACTTT. It translates to CASMGQSYNSPLHF. The rearrangement uses TRBV19 and TRBJ1-6; 7 bases fit TRBD1. Germline CDR1 reads LNHDA; CDR2 reads SQIVND (reference sequence). The CDR3 has 14 residues. V gave up 7 bases and J gave up 3 bases; unmatched junction bases: 3.

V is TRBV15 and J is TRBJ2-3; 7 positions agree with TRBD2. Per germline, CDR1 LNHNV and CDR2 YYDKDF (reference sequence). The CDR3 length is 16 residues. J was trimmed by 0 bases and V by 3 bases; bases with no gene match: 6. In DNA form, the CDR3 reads TGTGCCACCAGCAGGGCCGGGGGGATTAGCACAGATACGCAGTATTTT. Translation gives CATSRAGGISTDTQYF.

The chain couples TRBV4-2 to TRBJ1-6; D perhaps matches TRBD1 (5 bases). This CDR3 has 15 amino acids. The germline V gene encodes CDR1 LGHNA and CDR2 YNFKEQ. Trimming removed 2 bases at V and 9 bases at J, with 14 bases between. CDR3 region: CASSQQGFPSSPLHF. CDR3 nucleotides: TGTGCCAGCAGCCAACAGGGATTTCCGAGTTCACCCCTCCACTTT.

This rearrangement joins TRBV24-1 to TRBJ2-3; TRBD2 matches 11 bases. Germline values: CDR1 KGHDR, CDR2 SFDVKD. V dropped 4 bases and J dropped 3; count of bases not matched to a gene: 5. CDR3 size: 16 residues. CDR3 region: CATSDKTSGRTDTQYF. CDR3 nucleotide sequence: TGTGCCACCAGTGACAAAACTAGCGGGAGAACAGATACGCAGTATTTT.

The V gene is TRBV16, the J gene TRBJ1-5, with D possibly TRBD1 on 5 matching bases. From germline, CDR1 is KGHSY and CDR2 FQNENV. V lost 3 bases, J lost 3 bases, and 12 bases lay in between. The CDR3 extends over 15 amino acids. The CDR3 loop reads CASSQLTAFNQPQHF. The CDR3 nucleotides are TGTGCCAGCAGCCAGCTGACAGCCTTCAATCAGCCCCAGCATTTT.

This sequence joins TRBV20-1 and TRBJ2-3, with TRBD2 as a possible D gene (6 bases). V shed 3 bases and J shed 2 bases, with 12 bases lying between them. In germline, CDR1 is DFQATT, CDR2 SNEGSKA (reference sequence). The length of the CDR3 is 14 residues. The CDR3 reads CSASRAGFTDTQYF. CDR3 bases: TGCAGTGCTAGTAGGGCGGGATTCACAGATACGCAGTATTTT.

CDR3 loop: CASSYRWEARGGYTF. CDR3 sequence (DNA): TGTGCCAGCAGTTACCGGTGGGAAGCTAGGGGCGGCTACACCTTC. V is TRBV6-5 and J is TRBJ1-2; D possibly corresponds to TRBD1 (5 bases). Germline V lookup: CDR1 MNHEY, CDR2 SVGAGI. Trimming pared 2 bases from V and 8 bases from J, leaving 18 bases between. This CDR3 comprises 15 residues.

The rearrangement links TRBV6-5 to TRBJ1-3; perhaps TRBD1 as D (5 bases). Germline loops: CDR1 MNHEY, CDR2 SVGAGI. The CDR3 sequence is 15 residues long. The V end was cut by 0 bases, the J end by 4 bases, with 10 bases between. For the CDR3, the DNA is TGTGCCAGCAGTTACTCCACACAGGTCGGAAACACCATATATTTT. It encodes CASSYSTQVGNTIYF.

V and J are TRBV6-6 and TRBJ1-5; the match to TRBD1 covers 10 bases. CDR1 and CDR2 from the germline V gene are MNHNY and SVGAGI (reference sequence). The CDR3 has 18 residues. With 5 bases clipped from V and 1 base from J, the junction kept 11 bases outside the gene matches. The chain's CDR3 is CASSPGTGARSSNQPQHF. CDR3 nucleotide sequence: TGTGCCAGCAGTCCCGGGACAGGGGCAAGAAGCAGCAATCAGCCCCAGCATTTT.

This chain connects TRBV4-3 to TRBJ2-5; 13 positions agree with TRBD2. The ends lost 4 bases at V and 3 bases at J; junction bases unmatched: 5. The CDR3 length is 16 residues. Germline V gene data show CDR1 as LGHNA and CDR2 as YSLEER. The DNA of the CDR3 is TGCGCCAGCAGCCGCGGACTAGCGGGGGTTGAAGAGACCCAGTACTTC. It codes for CASSRGLAGVEETQYF.

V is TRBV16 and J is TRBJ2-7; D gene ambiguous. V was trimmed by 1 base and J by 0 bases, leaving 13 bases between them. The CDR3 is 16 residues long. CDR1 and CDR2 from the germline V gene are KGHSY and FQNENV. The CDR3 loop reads CASSQLISMSSYEQYF. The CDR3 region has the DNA TGTGCCAGCAGCCAATTGATCTCGATGAGCTCCTACGAGCAGTACTTC.

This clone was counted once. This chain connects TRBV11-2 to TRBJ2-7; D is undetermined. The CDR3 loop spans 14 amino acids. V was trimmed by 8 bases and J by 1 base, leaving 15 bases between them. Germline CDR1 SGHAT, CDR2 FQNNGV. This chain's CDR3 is CASAHGFYSYEQYV. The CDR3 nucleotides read TGTGCCAGCGCCCACGGGTTCTATTCCTACGAGCAGTACGTC.

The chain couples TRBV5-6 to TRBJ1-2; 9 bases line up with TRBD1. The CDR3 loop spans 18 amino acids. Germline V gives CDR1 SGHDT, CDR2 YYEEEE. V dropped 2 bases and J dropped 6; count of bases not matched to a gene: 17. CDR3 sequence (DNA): TGTGCCAGCAGCTTAGTAGGGGCGAGGGGGGACAGGGATCATGGCTACACCTTC. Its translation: CASSLVGARGDRDHGYTF.

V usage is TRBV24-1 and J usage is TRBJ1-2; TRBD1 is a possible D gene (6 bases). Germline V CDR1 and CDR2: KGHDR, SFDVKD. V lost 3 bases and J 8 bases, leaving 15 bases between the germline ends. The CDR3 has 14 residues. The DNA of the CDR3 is TGTGCCACCAGTGATGACGGGACAAGGTCAGGCTACACCTTC. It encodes CATSDDGTRSGYTF.

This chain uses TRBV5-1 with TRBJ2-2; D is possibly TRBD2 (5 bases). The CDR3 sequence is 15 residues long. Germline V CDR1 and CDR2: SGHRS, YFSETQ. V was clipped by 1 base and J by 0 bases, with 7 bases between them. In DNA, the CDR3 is TGCGCCAGCAGCTTGACCGGGGCGAACACCGGGGAGCTGTTTTTT. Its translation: CASSLTGANTGELFF.

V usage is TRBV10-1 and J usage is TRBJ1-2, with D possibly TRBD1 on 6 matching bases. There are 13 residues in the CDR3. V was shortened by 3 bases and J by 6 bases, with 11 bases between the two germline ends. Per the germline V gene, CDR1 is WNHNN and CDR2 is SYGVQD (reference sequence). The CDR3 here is CASSERTAHGYTF. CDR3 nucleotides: TGCGCCAGCAGTGAACGGACAGCCCATGGCTACACCTTC.

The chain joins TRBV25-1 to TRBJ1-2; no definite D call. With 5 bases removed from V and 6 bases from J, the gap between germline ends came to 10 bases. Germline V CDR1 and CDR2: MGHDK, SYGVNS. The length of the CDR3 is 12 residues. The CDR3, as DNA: TGTGCCAGCAGTCGGCAAACAGATGGCTACACCTTC. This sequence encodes CASSRQTDGYTF.

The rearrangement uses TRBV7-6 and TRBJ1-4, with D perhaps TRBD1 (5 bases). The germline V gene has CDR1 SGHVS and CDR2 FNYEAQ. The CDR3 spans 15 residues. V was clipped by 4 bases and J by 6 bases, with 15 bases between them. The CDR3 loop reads CASSSGIPGDEKLFF. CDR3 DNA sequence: TGTGCCAGCAGCTCGGGGATCCCGGGGGATGAAAAACTGTTTTTT.

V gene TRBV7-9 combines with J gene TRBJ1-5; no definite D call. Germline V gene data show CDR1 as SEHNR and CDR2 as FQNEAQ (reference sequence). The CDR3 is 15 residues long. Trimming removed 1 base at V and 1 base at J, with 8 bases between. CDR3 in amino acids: CASSLGLASNQPQHF. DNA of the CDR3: TGTGCCAGCAGCTTAGGATTGGCAAGCAATCAGCCCCAGCATTTT. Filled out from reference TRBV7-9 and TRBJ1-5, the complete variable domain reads DTGVSQNPRHKITKRGQNVTFRCDPISEHNRLYWYRQTLGQGPEFLTYFQNEAQLEKSRLLSDRFSAERPKGSFSTLEIQRTEQGDSAMYLCASSLGLASNQPQHFGDGTRLSIL.

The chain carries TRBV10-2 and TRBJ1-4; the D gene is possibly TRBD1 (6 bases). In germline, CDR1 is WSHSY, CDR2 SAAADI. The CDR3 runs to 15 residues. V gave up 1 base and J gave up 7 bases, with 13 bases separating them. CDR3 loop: CASSEYRDISEKLFF. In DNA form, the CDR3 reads TGCGCCAGCAGTGAGTACCGGGACATCAGTGAAAAACTGTTTTTT.

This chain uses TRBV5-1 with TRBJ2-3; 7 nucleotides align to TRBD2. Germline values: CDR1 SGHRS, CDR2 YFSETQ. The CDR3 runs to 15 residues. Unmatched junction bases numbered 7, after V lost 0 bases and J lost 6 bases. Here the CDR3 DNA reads TGCGCCAGCAGCTTGGGCGGGGGAGTTTTCGATACGCAGTATTTT. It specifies CASSLGGGVFDTQYF. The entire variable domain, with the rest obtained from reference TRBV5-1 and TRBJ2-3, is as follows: KAGVTQTPRYLIKTRGQQVTLSCSPISGHRSVSWYQQTPGQGLQFLFEYFSETQRNKGNFPGRFSGRQFSNSRSEMNVSTLELGDSALYLCASSLGGGVFDTQYFGPGTRLTVL.

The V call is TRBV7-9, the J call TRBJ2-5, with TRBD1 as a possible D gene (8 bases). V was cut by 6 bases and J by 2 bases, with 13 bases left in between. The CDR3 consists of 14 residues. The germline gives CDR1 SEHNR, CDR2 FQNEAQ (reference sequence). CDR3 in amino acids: CASSQQGGQETQYF. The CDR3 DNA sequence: TGTGCCAGCAGTCAACAGGGGGGGCAAGAGACCCAGTACTTC.

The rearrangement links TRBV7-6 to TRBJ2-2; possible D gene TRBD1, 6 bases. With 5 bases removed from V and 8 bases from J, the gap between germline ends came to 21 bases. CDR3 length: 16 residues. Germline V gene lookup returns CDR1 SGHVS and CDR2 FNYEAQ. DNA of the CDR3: TGTGCCAGCAGCGGTCCCGGGACAATAGGCTCTGGGGAGCTGTTTTTT. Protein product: CASSGPGTIGSGELFF. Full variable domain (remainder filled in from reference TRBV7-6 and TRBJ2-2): GAGVSQSPRYKVTKRGQDVALRCDPISGHVSLYWYRQALGQGPEFLTYFNYEAQQDKSGLPNDRFSAERPEGSISTLTIQRTEQRDSAMYRCASSGPGTIGSGELFFGEGSRLTVL.